This T cell receptor beta chain emerged from a study of OX40 agonist ivuxolimab in advanced cancers. Across the whole study: Among those enrolled, mean age was 60 years (range roughly 23 to 85) and 82.7% were male. Study-wide results and limits: The authors also found low normalized T-cell clonal expansion in some nonresponders.

Autoimmune disease history or systemic immunosuppression was exclusionary. V shed 3 bases and J shed 7 bases, with 15 bases lying between them. The germline V gene encodes CDR1 MNHNY and CDR2 SVGAGI (reference sequence). This CDR3 comprises 14 residues. A remark on this clone: Its target is unknown.

Method: immunoSEQ multiplex PCR; TCRdb's copy keeps in-frame clones and lacks some. This table has approximately 110,000 clones, around 92% appearing once. The sample here was CD4+ or CD8+ T cells sorted from blood, taken in a trial of the OX40 agonist ivuxolimab. This sequence joins TRBV6-6 and TRBJ1-1, with a tentative D call TRBD1 (5 bases). This clonotype was sampled from an adult with an advanced solid tumor such as melanoma, head and neck, liver or kidney cancer. CDR3 sequence (DNA): TGTGCCAGCAGTTATTACGGCCGTCAGGGTGAAGCTTTCTTT. Its translation: CASSYYGRQGEAFF.